The TCR beta chain under discussion was sequenced for a study of T cells in Graves' hyperthyroidism and ophthalmopathy. With 7 bases clipped from V and 3 bases from J, the junction kept 17 bases outside the gene matches. This CDR3 is built from 18 residues. Germline CDR1 is MNHNS and CDR2 is SASEGT. Amplification of TCR beta CDR3 regions used RNA as the template. During a first-round RT-PCR of the TCR CDR3, the HTBI primer set was used. TCRdb re-analysed the multiplex PCR reads in MiXCR, keeping a single row per CDR3 protein. The profile covers 350,000 to 450,000 distinct CDR3 sequences, with over 11% appearing a single time and 8% to 13% taken by the ten largest.

The sequenced sample consisted of blood. V is TRBV6-1 and J is TRBJ2-1; 8 positions match TRBD2. The receptor comes from a woman aged 55-75 years with Graves' hyperthyroidism. CDR3: CASIVSLAGRRGYNEQFF. In DNA, the CDR3 is TGTGCCAGCATAGTCAGCCTAGCGGGTCGGCGAGGCTACAATGAGCAGTTCTTC.